This T cell receptor (beta chain) was recovered during a study of T cells after yellow fever vaccination. Study outcomes and limitations: Primary-vaccination clones mostly resurfaced post-booster (96% CD4, just under 90% CD8). Some clonotypes were seen in both the CD4 and the CD8 compartments. These made up a small share and likely arose from convergent recombination.

About this clonotype: Its antigen is not known.

Via MiXCR, TCRdb re-called the 5' RACE reads, giving one row per CDR3 protein. The sample lists 400,000 or so distinct CDR3 sequences; under 7.5% were seen once. Between the trimmed V and J ends, which lost 1 base and 2 bases, there was a span of 9 bases. The CDR3 totals 16 residues. Germline loops: CDR1 ENHRY, CDR2 SYGVKD. The chain uses TRBV10-3 and TRBJ2-6; perhaps D is TRBD1 or TRBD2 (5 bases each). This receptor was taken from a man aged 25 to 45 who received the YFV17D yellow fever vaccine. The starting material was PBMCs, obtained 5 days after the yellow fever booster vaccination. The CDR3 DNA is TGTGCCATCAGTGAGTTGGGGGACCCTGGGGCCAACGTCCTGACTTTC. Protein: CAISELGDPGANVLTF.